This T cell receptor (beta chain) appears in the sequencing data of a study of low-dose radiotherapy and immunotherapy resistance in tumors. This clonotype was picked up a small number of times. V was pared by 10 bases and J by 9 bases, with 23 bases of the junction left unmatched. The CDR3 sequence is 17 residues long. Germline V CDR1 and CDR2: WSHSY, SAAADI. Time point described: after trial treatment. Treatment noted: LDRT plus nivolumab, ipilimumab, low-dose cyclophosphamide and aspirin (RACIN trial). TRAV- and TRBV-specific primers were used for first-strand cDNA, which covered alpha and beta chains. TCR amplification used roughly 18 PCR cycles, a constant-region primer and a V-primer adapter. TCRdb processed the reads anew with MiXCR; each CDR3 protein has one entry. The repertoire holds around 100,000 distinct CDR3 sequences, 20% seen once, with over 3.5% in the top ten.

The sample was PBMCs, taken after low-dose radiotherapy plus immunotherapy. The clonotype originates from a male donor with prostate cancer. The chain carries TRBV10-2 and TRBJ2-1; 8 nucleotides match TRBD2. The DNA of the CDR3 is TGCGCCACCCTAGGAGGTCCACGGGGGGGGCTCACGCGTGAGCAGTTCTTC. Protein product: CATLGGPRGGLTREQFF.